This TCR beta chain derives from a study of post-analysis software for immune sequencing data. Overall study findings and caveats: In patients, TRBV5-6, TRBV5-1 and TRBV20-1 belonged to five TRBV segments found more frequently than in controls. Normalized Chao1 diversity in multiple sclerosis patients fell significantly below that of controls.

Prepared libraries of TCR beta cDNA carried unique molecular identifiers. Between about 0.85 and 10 million T cells gave rise to approximately 520,000 cDNA molecules. TCRdb ran MiXCR on the PCR reads and lists one entry per CDR3 protein. Here the sample spans over 150,000 distinct CDR3 sequences, 25% to 35% being singletons. Germline CDR1 is MNHEY and CDR2 is SVGAGI. This CDR3 is built from 15 residues. Turning to this clonotype: Its target is unknown. One end of the junction fails to match germline, which may point to a read error.

The clonotype comes from a girl aged 5-17 years with multiple sclerosis. Sequenced: blood. The chain uses TRBV6-5 and TRBJ1-2, with a tentative D call TRBD1 (6 bases). Here the CDR3 DNA reads TGTGCCAGCAGTCGAACCCACAGGGATAACGATGGCTACACCTTC. Protein: CASSRTHRDNDGYTF.